Shown below are 23 T cell receptor beta chains from a single sample sequenced in a study of cytomegalovirus exposure and HLA in healthy donors. Vbeta (60) and Jbeta (13) primers were used in the PCR. Profiling relied on immunoSEQ multiplex PCR, and the TCRdb table lists in-frame clones only, not all of them. This table holds under 85,000 clones, roughly 74% found once. The sequencing input was PBMCs. The receptors were gathered from a woman in her 30s in good health and CMV-seropositive.

The genes are TRBV28 and TRBJ1-5; D gene uncertain. The CDR3 consists of 14 residues. Trimming removed 6 bases from V and 11 bases from J, with 20 bases in between. Germline lookup yields CDR1 MDHEN and CDR2 SYDVKM. CDR3 residues: CASSPGRLRGSQHF. The CDR3 coding sequence is TGTGCCAGCAGCCCTGGACGGCTCCGAGGGTCCCAGCATTTT.

V and J are TRBV28 and TRBJ2-7, with 12 bases matching TRBD2. The trim removed 5 bases at V and 5 bases at J, leaving 4 bases unmatched. The CDR3 contains 14 residues. Germline-derived CDR1 and CDR2 are MDHEN and SYDVKM. The CDR3 sequence is CASSPLAGGHEQYF. The DNA of the CDR3 is TGTGCCAGCAGTCCCCTAGCGGGAGGGCACGAGCAGTACTTC.

The chain has TRBV6-5 and TRBJ1-2; the match to TRBD1 covers 8 bases. The V gene's germline CDR1 is MNHEY and CDR2 SVGAGI. Trimming at V came to 0 bases and at J to 8 bases, leaving 5 bases not matched to a gene. The CDR3 is made up of 14 amino acids. This CDR3 reads CASSYSAGGRGYTF. CDR3 DNA sequence: TGTGCCAGCAGTTACTCTGCAGGGGGCAGAGGCTACACCTTC.

This rearrangement joins TRBV18 to TRBJ2-5, with D tentatively TRBD2 (5 bases). V lost 6 bases, J lost 0 bases, and 14 bases lay in between. This CDR3 region has 15 residues. Germline assignment: CDR1 KGHSH and CDR2 LQKENI. CDR3 protein: CASSDQPGNQETQYF. CDR3 nucleotide sequence: TGTGCCAGCTCCGACCAGCCGGGGAACCAAGAGACCCAGTACTTC.

This clone was observed a handful of times. This sequence joins TRBV7-2 and TRBJ2-4; 14 bases map to TRBD2. The ends lost 8 bases at V and 7 bases at J; junction bases unmatched: 4. This CDR3 has 14 residues. Germline CDR1 reads SGHTA; CDR2 reads FQGNSA. CDR3: CASAGTSGSNIQYF. The CDR3 bases are TGTGCCAGCGCTGGGACTAGCGGGAGTAACATTCAGTACTTC.

The chain is built from TRBV4-2 and TRBJ1-1; the D gene is possibly TRBD1 (6 bases). The CDR3 loop spans 14 amino acids. The V gene lost 4 bases and the J gene lost 5 bases, with 14 bases spanning the gap. The germline gives CDR1 LGHNA, CDR2 YNFKEQ. This CDR3 is CASSRDTGKTEAFF. The CDR3 nucleotides read TGTGCCAGCAGCCGCGACACAGGGAAGACTGAAGCTTTCTTT.

This clone was recorded once. The chain recombines TRBV2 with TRBJ1-1; TRBD1 matches 7 bases. Germline V gene lookup returns CDR1 SNHLY and CDR2 FYNNEI. The CDR3 is 14 amino acids. Trimming took 6 bases from V and 0 from J; bases not matched to a gene: 4. CDR3 sequence: CASSRDSLNTEAFF. Written as DNA, the CDR3 is TGTGCCAGCAGCCGGGACAGCTTGAACACTGAAGCTTTCTTT.

The chain is built from TRBV7-2 and TRBJ2-7, with D unresolved. Germline CDR1 SGHTA, CDR2 FQGNSA. The CDR3 is 12 residues long. V was shortened by 1 base and J by 3 bases, with 4 bases between the two germline ends. CDR3 bases: TGTGCCAGCAGCTTAGACTTCTACGAGCAGTACTTC. Translation: CASSLDFYEQYF.

V gene TRBV10-1 combines with J gene TRBJ2-1; 8 bases are shared with TRBD2. The V gene end was trimmed by 2 bases and the J gene end by 6 bases; junction bases not matched to a gene: 6. The germline CDR1 and CDR2 sequences are WNHNN and SYGVQD (reference sequence). This CDR3 has 15 amino acids. CDR3 sequence reads: CASSEEGLGRNEQFF. DNA of the CDR3: TGCGCCAGCAGTGAGGAGGGACTAGGGCGCAATGAGCAGTTCTTC.

This chain joins TRBV5-8 and TRBJ1-1; D ambiguous. The CDR3 contains 14 residues. V shed 0 bases and J shed 5 bases, with 11 bases lying between them. Per germline, CDR1 SGHTS and CDR2 YDEGEE. CDR3: CASSLGGLRTEAFF. The CDR3 region has the DNA TGTGCCAGCAGCTTGGGAGGACTTAGAACTGAAGCTTTCTTT.

Remarks on this clone: Other nucleotide sequences from this sample produce the same CDR3. The V call is TRBV7-2, the J call TRBJ1-2; D possibly corresponds to TRBD1 (5 bases). The V end was cut by 6 bases, the J end by 0 bases, with 11 bases between. The CDR3 covers 14 residues. From germline, CDR1 is SGHTA and CDR2 FQGNSA. The CDR3 nucleotides read TGTGCCAGCAGGCGGGGGGGGTCTAACTATGGCTACACCTTC. It is translated as CASRRGGSNYGYTF.

CDR3 loop: CASSLTGGDQPQHF. In nucleotides, the CDR3 is TGTGCCAGCTCACTCACAGGGGGCGATCAGCCCCAGCATTTT. The V call is TRBV18, the J call TRBJ1-5; 9 positions match TRBD1. Germline V gene lookup returns CDR1 KGHSH and CDR2 LQKENI. CDR3 size: 14 residues. V lost 4 bases and J lost 5; bases outside the gene matches: 3.

The rearrangement joins TRBV10-1 to TRBJ2-1; a weak D match, TRBD2 (6 bases). This CDR3 region has 14 residues. Germline loops: CDR1 WNHNN, CDR2 SYGVQD (reference sequence). V shed 6 bases and J shed 6 bases, with 15 bases lying between them. The CDR3 protein is CASSGGTPGNEQFF. The CDR3 nucleotides are TGCGCCAGCAGCGGCGGGACCCCCGGCAATGAGCAGTTCTTC.

This chain links TRBV5-1 with TRBJ2-7; 8 bases map to TRBD2. The J segment lost 5 bases and the V segment lost 0 bases, leaving 7 bases of the junction unmatched. The CDR3 totals 15 residues. CDR1 and CDR2 (germline): SGHRS, YFSETQ. The CDR3 here is CASSLAGGRVDEQYF. CDR3 DNA: TGCGCCAGCAGCTTGGCGGGAGGGCGAGTCGACGAGCAGTACTTC.

This clone has just one count. The CDR3 region is CASSYAGAGGVTQYF. The CDR3 nucleotides are TGTGCCAGCAGCTACGCGGGAGCGGGCGGCGTGACCCAGTACTTC. This sequence joins TRBV27 and TRBJ2-5; 7 nucleotides line up with TRBD2. This CDR3 region has 15 residues. The germline V gene encodes CDR1 MNHEY and CDR2 SMNVEV (reference sequence). V shed 6 bases and J 7 bases; nucleotides not matched to a gene: 14.

V is TRBV27 and J is TRBJ2-7; TRBD1 matches 9 bases. Germline CDR1 and CDR2: MNHEY and SMNVEV (reference sequence). The CDR3 runs to 14 residues. Unmatched junction bases numbered 6, after V lost 6 bases and J lost 3 bases. CDR3 protein: CASRGTGYFYEQYF. In DNA, the CDR3 is TGTGCCAGCAGGGGGACAGGGTATTTCTACGAGCAGTACTTC.

This chain connects TRBV7-2 to TRBJ2-5, with 11 bases identical to TRBD2. The V segment lost 6 bases and the J segment 2 bases; nucleotides outside the gene matches: 5. CDR1 SGHTA and CDR2 FQGNSA come from the germline V gene. CDR3 length: 15 residues. The CDR3 DNA reads as TGTGCCAGCAGTTCCGGGACTAGCGGACAAGAGACCCAGTACTTC. It translates to CASSSGTSGQETQYF.

The chain uses TRBV6-5 and TRBJ2-2; D is perhaps TRBD1 (5 bases). Trimming shortened V by 2 bases and J by 6 bases, and 10 bases separated the two germline ends. CDR1 MNHEY and CDR2 SVGAGI come from the germline V gene. CDR3 size: 14 residues. For the CDR3, the DNA is TGTGCCAGCAGTTACGGCAGGGCGGCCGGGGAGCTGTTTTTT. Translated, it gives CASSYGRAAGELFF.

The chain carries TRBV19 and TRBJ2-1; 11 bases agree with TRBD2. The V segment lost 3 bases and the J segment 7 bases; nucleotides outside the gene matches: 5. The CDR3 sequence is 15 residues long. Germline CDR1 is LNHDA and CDR2 is SQIVND (reference sequence). The CDR3 reads CASSIETSGINEQFF. CDR3 in DNA: TGTGCCAGTAGTATTGAGACTAGCGGGATTAATGAGCAGTTCTTC. Complete variable domain (other parts from reference TRBV19 and TRBJ2-1): DGGITQSPKYLFRKEGQNVTLSCEQNLNHDAMYWYRQDPGQGLRLIYYSQIVNDFQKGDIAEGYSVSREKKESFPLTVTSAQKNPTAFYLCASSIETSGINEQFFGPGTRLTVL.

This chain links TRBV6-4 with TRBJ2-1; TRBD2 aligns across 7 bases. Trimming cost V 4 bases and J 5 bases; bases outside gene matches: 8. From germline, CDR1 is MRHNA and CDR2 SNTAGT. The CDR3 totals 15 residues. The CDR3 protein is CASSVSASGNNEQFF. CDR3 in DNA: TGTGCCAGCAGTGTCTCGGCTAGCGGTAACAATGAGCAGTTCTTC.

The chain recombines TRBV5-1 with TRBJ2-7; 8 nucleotides match TRBD2. Looked up from germline, CDR1 is SGHRS and CDR2 is YFSETQ. The CDR3 extends over 15 amino acids. J lost 4 bases, V lost 0 bases, and 6 bases had no gene match. CDR3 nucleotide sequence: TGCGCCAGCAGCTTGGGGGGCGGGAGGAGGTACGAGCAGTACTTC. It encodes CASSLGGGRRYEQYF.

J is TRBJ2-7 and V is TRBV6-1; a weak D match, TRBD1 (6 bases). Looked up from germline, CDR1 is MNHNS and CDR2 is SASEGT. The CDR3 is 14 amino acids. The V end lost 5 bases, the J end lost 6 bases, and 17 bases lay between the germline ends. The CDR3 DNA follows: TGTGCCAGCAGTATGAACAGGGCAGAAGGCGAGCAGTACTTC. Translation: CASSMNRAEGEQYF.

V gene TRBV30 combines with J gene TRBJ1-3, with D possibly matching TRBD1 (5 bases). The CDR3 loop spans 13 amino acids. Germline V gene data show CDR1 as GTSNPN and CDR2 as SVGIG (reference sequence). V lost 4 bases to trimming and J lost 4 bases, with 11 bases between them. The CDR3 region is CAWKGENGNTIYF. CDR3 nucleotide sequence: TGTGCCTGGAAAGGGGAAAACGGAAACACCATATATTTT.